Below, 20 T cell receptor beta chains from the same sample are listed, as sequenced in a study of STAT5B mutations in CD4+ large granular lymphocyte leukemia. The assay was immunoSEQ multiplex PCR, and TCRdb's table has in-frame clones only and misses some. The sample includes approximately 40,000 clones, 81% of them seen just once. Sequencing was done on a sample of CD4+ T cells from blood buffy coats. All receptors come from a human donor in good health.

The chain links TRBV9 to TRBJ2-6, with D perhaps TRBD1 or TRBD2 (5 bases each). CDR3 length: 18 amino acids. Germline V gives CDR1 SGDLS, CDR2 YYNGEE. V lost 2 bases and J 0 bases, leaving 15 bases between the germline ends. The CDR3 reads CASSVPGTGSSGANVLTF. As DNA, the CDR3 is TGTGCCAGCAGCGTGCCCGGGACGGGCAGCTCTGGGGCCAACGTCCTGACTTTC.

The CDR3 loop reads CASSLAPKEDTEAFF. The CDR3 DNA is TGCGCCAGCAGCTTGGCCCCAAAGGAGGACACTGAAGCTTTCTTT. The rearrangement uses TRBV5-1 and TRBJ1-1, with no clear D. The CDR3 has 15 residues. V gave up 0 bases and J gave up 3 bases, with 12 bases separating them. Per germline, CDR1 SGHRS and CDR2 YFSETQ.

The chain joins TRBV6-1 to TRBJ2-4; D tentatively reads TRBD1 or TRBD2 (5 bases each). CDR1 is MNHNS and CDR2 is SASEGT in the germline V gene. The CDR3 contains 14 residues. Trimming cost V 4 bases and J 1 base, with 8 bases left between them. The CDR3 bases are TGTGCCAGCAGTGGGGGGACCGCCAAAAACATTCAGTACTTC. This encodes CASSGGTAKNIQYF.

The sample holds a few counts of this clone. The J gene is TRBJ1-5, the V gene TRBV30, with 8 bases that match TRBD1. This CDR3 has 14 residues. Per the germline V gene, CDR1 is GTSNPN and CDR2 is SVGIG (reference sequence). The ends lost 1 base at V and 10 bases at J; junction bases unmatched: 9. The chain's CDR3 is CAWSADRALRPQHF. CDR3 sequence (DNA): TGTGCCTGGAGTGCGGACAGGGCGCTTCGCCCCCAGCATTTT.

This clone is a singleton in its sample. The V call is TRBV5-4, the J call TRBJ1-2; 8 bases map to TRBD1. Losses at the gene ends were 6 bases for V and 4 bases for J; bases not matched to a gene: 5. Germline lookup yields CDR1 SGHNT and CDR2 YYREEE (reference sequence). The CDR3 is 13 residues long. CDR3: CASNRGGSYGYTF. As DNA, the CDR3 is TGTGCCAGCAACAGGGGGGGATCCTATGGCTACACCTTC.

V is TRBV11-3 and J is TRBJ2-1; 8 bases align to TRBD2. With 3 bases clipped from V and 9 bases from J, the junction kept 7 bases outside the gene matches. Germline values: CDR1 SGHNT, CDR2 YENEEA. CDR3 length equals 14 residues. CDR3 sequence: CASSFTGGPGEQFF. As DNA, the CDR3 is TGTGCCAGCAGCTTCACGGGGGGGCCGGGTGAGCAGTTCTTC.

This clone was recorded a few times. The chain combines TRBV6-1 with TRBJ1-5, with a tentative D call TRBD1 (5 bases). CDR1 and CDR2 (germline): MNHNS, SASEGT. Trimming cost V 1 base and J 7 bases, with 14 bases left between them. The CDR3 contains 15 residues. Here the CDR3 DNA reads TGTGCCAGCAGTGAAGGGGGGATCAGAGGGCAGCCCCAGCATTTT. It yields the protein CASSEGGIRGQPQHF.

The rearrangement joins TRBV4-2 to TRBJ2-4, with D perhaps TRBD1 (5 bases). The CDR3 is made up of 17 amino acids. Germline CDR1 is LGHNA and CDR2 is YNFKEQ. The V end lost 1 base, the J end lost 0 bases, and 13 bases lay between the germline ends. The CDR3 loop reads CASSQVEAGPAKNIQYF. The CDR3 DNA reads TGTGCCAGCAGCCAAGTTGAGGCAGGGCCAGCCAAAAACATTCAGTACTTC.

The rearrangement uses TRBV19 and TRBJ1-5; tentatively, D is TRBD1 (6 bases). The V gene lost 3 bases and the J gene lost 5 bases, with 14 bases spanning the gap. Germline V gene sequence: CDR1 LNHDA, CDR2 SQIVND (reference sequence). CDR3 length: 15 amino acids. CDR3 DNA sequence: TGTGCCAGTAGTATGGGCAGGGGCAGTTATCAGCCCCAGCATTTT. The encoded protein is CASSMGRGSYQPQHF.

The rearrangement links TRBV7-8 to TRBJ2-7; D possibly corresponds to TRBD2 (5 bases). CDR1 and CDR2 from the germline V gene are SGHVS and FQNEAQ. V shed 1 base and J shed 6 bases, with 7 bases lying between them. This CDR3 spans 12 amino acids. In DNA, the CDR3 is TGTGCCAGCAGCTTAGTCAGCGGCGAGCAGTACTTC. Its protein is CASSLVSGEQYF.

J is TRBJ1-2 and V is TRBV7-2; D might be TRBD1 (5 bases). The CDR3 loop spans 14 amino acids. Trimming took 1 base from V and 8 from J, leaving 14 bases between them. From germline, CDR1 is SGHTA and CDR2 FQGNSA. The CDR3 DNA reads TGTGCCAGCAGCTTAGTAGGGGCAGAAGCAGGCTACACCTTC. Amino acid sequence: CASSLVGAEAGYTF. Full variable domain (outside the CDR3, taken from reference TRBV7-2 and TRBJ1-2): GAGVSQSPSNKVTEKGKDVELRCDPISGHTALYWYRQSLGQGLEFLIYFQGNSAPDKSGLPSDRFSAERTGGSVSTLTIQRTQQEDSAVYLCASSLVGAEAGYTFGSGTRLTVV.

The chain recombines TRBV7-9 with TRBJ1-1, with TRBD1 identical over 7 bases. The germline V gene has CDR1 SEHNR and CDR2 FQNEAQ (reference sequence). This CDR3 is 15 amino acids long. After removal of 0 bases from V and 7 bases from J, the junction contained 8 bases not matched to a gene. CDR3 nucleotides: TGTGCCAGCAGCTTAGCAACTCCAGGGGGAGATGAAGCTTTCTTT. It is translated as CASSLATPGGDEAFF.

The chain couples TRBV9 to TRBJ2-3, with 9 bases fitting TRBD2. The ends lost 0 bases at V and 2 bases at J; junction bases unmatched: 4. This CDR3 is 16 amino acids long. CDR1 is SGDLS, CDR2 YYNGEE, per germline. This CDR3 is CASSVGLADHTDTQYF. CDR3 bases: TGTGCCAGCAGCGTAGGACTAGCGGACCACACAGATACGCAGTATTTT.

The chain employs TRBV6-6 and TRBJ1-1, with D possibly being TRBD1 (5 bases). V was cut by 0 bases and J by 3 bases, with 14 bases left in between. Germline CDR1 is MNHNY and CDR2 is SVGAGI (reference sequence). The CDR3 is 16 amino acids. CDR3: CASSYSAQGPDTEAFF. In DNA, the CDR3 is TGTGCCAGCAGTTACTCGGCCCAGGGACCGGACACTGAAGCTTTCTTT.

CDR3 bases: TGTGCCAGCAGCCCGGGGACAGGGGAAAAGAACACTGAAGCTTTCTTT. The encoded protein is CASSPGTGEKNTEAFF. V and J are TRBV5-8 and TRBJ1-1; TRBD1 agrees at 10 bases. This CDR3 region has 16 residues. Trimming cost V 4 bases and J 1 base; bases outside gene matches: 7. CDR1 SGHTS and CDR2 YDEGEE come from the germline V gene.

This sequence joins TRBV7-2 and TRBJ2-1; 9 nucleotides align to TRBD2. Germline V gives CDR1 SGHTA, CDR2 FQGNSA. This CDR3 contains 14 residues. After removal of 5 bases from V and 8 bases from J, the junction contained 7 bases not matched to a gene. DNA of the CDR3: TGTGCCAGCAGCCGCGGACTAGCGTTGGATGAGCAGTTCTTC. Its translation: CASSRGLALDEQFF.

This chain connects TRBV29-1 to TRBJ1-1; D may be TRBD1 (6 bases). In germline, CDR1 is SQVTM, CDR2 ANQGSEA. The CDR3 is made up of 13 amino acids. Trimming shortened V by 3 bases and J by 8 bases, and 16 bases separated the two germline ends. This CDR3 reads CSVDLKWDKEAFF. The CDR3 DNA sequence: TGCAGCGTTGATTTGAAATGGGACAAAGAAGCTTTCTTT.

Written as DNA, the CDR3 is TGTGCCAGCAGTCTCGTAGGACGGTTCCAAGAGACCCAGTACTTC. Translated, it gives CASSLVGRFQETQYF. The chain is built from TRBV28 and TRBJ2-5; no definite D call. V shed 5 bases and J shed 1 base, with 14 bases lying between them. The V gene's germline CDR1 is MDHEN and CDR2 SYDVKM. CDR3 length: 15 amino acids. Looking up the rest from reference TRBV28 and TRBJ2-5 gives the full variable domain: DVKVTQSSRYLVKRTGEKVFLECVQDMDHENMFWYRQDPGLGLRLIYFSYDVKMKEKGDIPEGYSVSREKKERFSLILESASTNQTSMYLCASSLVGRFQETQYFGPGTRLLVL.

The chain links TRBV14 to TRBJ2-1, with 9 bases aligning to TRBD1. The CDR3 spans 15 residues. V dropped 4 bases and J dropped 9; count of bases not matched to a gene: 10. CDR1 and CDR2 from the germline V gene are SGHDN and FVKESK. CDR3 nucleotide sequence: TGTGCCAGCAGCCGGGTCCGGGACAGGGTACTTGAGCAGTTCTTC. Translated: CASSRVRDRVLEQFF.

This chain joins TRBV28 and TRBJ1-1; D gene uncertain. CDR1 and CDR2 from the germline V gene are MDHEN and SYDVKM. Trimming cost V 6 bases and J 2 bases, with 22 bases left between them. This CDR3 spans 17 amino acids. DNA for the CDR3: TGTGCCAGCAGCTCTTCTTTCGGCGGAAGCTTAAACACTGAAGCTTTCTTT. Its translation is CASSSSFGGSLNTEAFF.